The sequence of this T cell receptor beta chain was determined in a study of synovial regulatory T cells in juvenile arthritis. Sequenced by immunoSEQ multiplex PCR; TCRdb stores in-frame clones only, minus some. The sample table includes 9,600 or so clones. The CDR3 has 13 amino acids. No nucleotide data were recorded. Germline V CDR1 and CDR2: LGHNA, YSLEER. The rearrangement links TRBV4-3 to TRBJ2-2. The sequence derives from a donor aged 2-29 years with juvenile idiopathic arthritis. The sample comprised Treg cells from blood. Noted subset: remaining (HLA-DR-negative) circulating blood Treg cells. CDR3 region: CASSQQGTGELFF.